These 14 T cell receptor beta chains came from one sample sequenced in a study of blood T cell repertoires in COVID-19. Method: immunoSEQ multiplex PCR; TCRdb's copy keeps in-frame clones and lacks some. This table has about 140,000 clones, 75% to 85% appearing once. The sequencing input was peripheral blood. The source is a woman of 80 years or more with acute or convalescent COVID-19.

The chain joins TRBV5-1 to TRBJ1-3, with a tentative D call TRBD1 (6 bases). The germline V gene encodes CDR1 SGHRS and CDR2 YFSETQ. The CDR3 has 15 amino acids. Trimming pared 6 bases from V and 1 base from J, leaving 14 bases between. Here the CDR3 reads CASTLDRRSGNTIYF. CDR3 bases: TGCGCCAGCACCCTCGACAGGAGGTCTGGAAACACCATATATTTT.

The V gene is TRBV5-6, the J gene TRBJ1-2; the match to TRBD1 covers 7 bases. With V trimmed by 0 bases and J by 6 bases, 8 bases remained unmatched. The CDR3 is made up of 15 amino acids. Germline-derived CDR1 and CDR2 are SGHDT and YYEEEE. DNA of the CDR3: TGTGCCAGCAGCTTGGGGTCAGGGGGGAACCATGGCTACACCTTC. It is translated as CASSLGSGGNHGYTF.

The rearrangement links TRBV19 to TRBJ1-2, with unresolved D. This CDR3 is 14 amino acids long. The V end lost 5 bases, the J end lost 8 bases, and 18 bases lay between the germline ends. Germline V gives CDR1 LNHDA, CDR2 SQIVND (reference sequence). CDR3 sequence reads: CASSYLIGSGGYTF. In DNA, the CDR3 is TGTGCCAGTAGTTACTTGATCGGGAGTGGCGGCTACACCTTC.

CDR3 DNA: TGTGCCAGCAGCTTCAATAGCGGGAGAGGCCAAGAGACCCAGTACTTC. It yields the protein CASSFNSGRGQETQYF. The V call is TRBV11-2, the J call TRBJ2-5, with 9 nucleotides matching TRBD2. V dropped 3 bases and J dropped 1; count of bases not matched to a gene: 6. Germline loops: CDR1 SGHAT, CDR2 FQNNGV. The CDR3 is 16 residues long.

This chain uses TRBV9 with TRBJ1-4; 9 bases are shared with TRBD1. The V segment lost 2 bases and the J segment 7 bases; nucleotides outside the gene matches: 12. The germline CDR1 and CDR2 sequences are SGDLS and YYNGEE. The CDR3 is made up of 17 amino acids. CDR3 in DNA: TGTGCCAGCAGCGTCTCCAGGACCCGGGACAGGGCTGAAAAACTGTTTTTT. This sequence encodes CASSVSRTRDRAEKLFF.

In its sample, this clone was seen once. The chain uses TRBV4-1 and TRBJ2-1; 7 nucleotides agree with TRBD1. V dropped 3 bases and J dropped 5; count of bases not matched to a gene: 7. The germline V gene has CDR1 MGHRA and CDR2 YSYEKL. The length of the CDR3 is 15 residues. DNA of the CDR3: TGCGCCAGCAGCCAGCCCGGGACAGCAAACAATGAGCAGTTCTTC. Translated, it gives CASSQPGTANNEQFF.

The chain couples TRBV18 to TRBJ2-7, with D possibly TRBD1 on 6 matching bases. CDR1 is KGHSH, CDR2 LQKENI, per germline. There are 13 residues in the CDR3. Trimming cost V 5 bases and J 7 bases, with 15 bases left between them. The CDR3 loop reads CASSTGPSGEQYF. The CDR3, as DNA: TGTGCCAGCTCAACAGGGCCCTCGGGGGAGCAGTACTTC.

V gene TRBV14 combines with J gene TRBJ1-2, with D possibly being TRBD1 (6 bases). This CDR3 contains 12 residues. Trimming cost V 4 bases and J 8 bases, with 11 bases left between them. Germline V gene data show CDR1 as SGHDN and CDR2 as FVKESK. The CDR3: CASSLGGRGYTF. CDR3 DNA: TGTGCCAGCAGCCTCGGGGGGCGCGGCTACACCTTC.

This clone was recorded once. The chain couples TRBV10-3 to TRBJ1-2; 8 bases are shared with TRBD1. In germline, CDR1 is ENHRY, CDR2 SYGVKD. V trimming: 4 bases; J trimming: 6 bases; junction bases outside the gene matches: 1. This CDR3 comprises 12 residues. CDR3 amino acids: CAISVTGDGYTF. The CDR3 DNA follows: TGTGCCATCAGTGTGACAGGGGATGGCTACACCTTC.

This chain uses TRBV13 with TRBJ1-2; D unresolved. The CDR3 consists of 18 residues. Trimming stripped 5 bases from V and 4 bases from J, with 26 bases between. The V gene's germline CDR1 is PRHDT and CDR2 FYEKMQ (reference sequence). The DNA of the CDR3 is TGTGCCAGCAGCCCCCCTACTAGCCAAAGCTCAGTATCCTATGGCTACACCTTC. It specifies CASSPPTSQSSVSYGYTF. Combining the CDR3 with reference TRBV13 and TRBJ1-2 gives the whole variable domain AAGVIQSPRHLIKEKRETATLKCYPIPRHDTVYWYQQGPGQDPQFLISFYEKMQSDKGSIPDRFSAQQFSDYHSELNMSSLELGDSALYFCASSPPTSQSSVSYGYTFGSGTRLTVV.

This chain uses TRBV29-1 with TRBJ1-1; TRBD1 matches 8 bases. The junction had 5 bases not matched to a gene; V was cut back by 1 base and J by 4 bases. CDR3 length: 14 residues. Germline CDR1 SQVTM, CDR2 ANQGSEA. The CDR3 here is CSVEGTGYGTEAFF. CDR3 nucleotides: TGCAGCGTTGAAGGGACAGGGTACGGCACTGAAGCTTTCTTT. The full variable domain, rest sourced from reference TRBV29-1 and TRBJ1-1, is SAVISQKPSRDICQRGTSLTIQCQVDSQVTMMFWYRQQPGQSLTLIATANQGSEATYESGFVIDKFPISRPNLTFSTLTVSNMSPEDSSIYLCSVEGTGYGTEAFFGQGTRLTVV.

Worth noting for this clone: Compared with germline, one end of the junction differs, possibly owing to a read error. The V and J genes are TRBV7-2 and TRBJ2-6; TRBD2 matches 11 bases. Germline V gives CDR1 SGHTA, CDR2 FQGNSA. The CDR3 spans 17 residues. The CDR3: CASSLAGGRSGANVLTF. For the CDR3, the DNA is TGTGCCAGCAGTTTAGCGGGGGGGCGCTCTGGGGCCAACGTCCTGACTTTC. The variable domain in full, with the rest retrieved from reference TRBV7-2 and TRBJ2-6, is GAGVSQSPSNKVTEKGKDVELRCDPISGHTALYWYRQSLGQGLEFLIYFQGNSAPDKSGLPSDRFSAERTGGSVSTLTIQRTQQEDSAVYLCASSLAGGRSGANVLTFGAGSRLTVL.

The V and J genes are TRBV2 and TRBJ2-3; 11 nucleotides align to TRBD2. Germline V gene data show CDR1 as SNHLY and CDR2 as FYNNEI. CDR3 length: 14 amino acids. V shed 9 bases, J shed 3 bases, and the junction held 5 bases outside the gene matches. The CDR3 nucleotides are TGTGCCAGTAGCGGGGGGGAGTATACAGATACGCAGTATTTT. The encoded protein is CASSGGEYTDTQYF. The whole variable domain, filled in from reference TRBV2 and TRBJ2-3, reads EPEVTQTPSHQVTQMGQEVILRCVPISNHLYFYWYRQILGQKVEFLVSFYNNEISEKSEIFDDQFSVERPDGSNFTLKIRSTKLEDSAMYFCASSGGEYTDTQYFGPGTRLTVL.

This chain uses TRBV30 with TRBJ2-2; 10 nucleotides match TRBD1. Germline CDR1 is GTSNPN and CDR2 is SVGIG (reference sequence). The CDR3 has 18 residues. The CDR3: CAKLVQGTGDRNTGELFF. DNA of the CDR3: TGTGCGAAGTTAGTTCAAGGGACAGGGGATAGAAACACCGGGGAGCTGTTTTTT.